This T cell receptor beta chain was sequenced for a study of blood T cell repertoires in COVID-19. Overall study: There were acute and convalescent COVID-19 samples, and they came from the United States, Italy and Spain. In each case, the material was cDNA or gDNA derived from T cells, B-cell-depleted T cells, or PBMCs.

Source study methods: The authors estimated nucleated cell counts from reference gene primer amplification. Clones were sequenced by immunoSEQ multiplex PCR, and TCRdb holds only the in-frame ones, with some missing. V, J and clone size derive from that table, while D and trimming were established from the DNA sequence. The sample consists of about 58,000 clones, approximately 91% of them appearing once. The germline V gene has CDR1 MNHEY and CDR2 SVGAGI. The CDR3 has 15 amino acids. V lost 7 bases to trimming and J lost 4 bases; unmatched junction nucleotides: 9. This clone was seen just once. The material sequenced was peripheral blood. The V call is TRBV6-5, the J call TRBJ2-1, with TRBD1 identical over 8 bases. The origin of this receptor is a woman aged 55-70 years with active COVID-19. CDR3 nucleotides: TGTGCCAGCACCGTCGACAGGGGAGGTTACAATGAGCAGTTCTTC. Amino acids: CASTVDRGGYNEQFF.